The entry below gives a single T cell receptor (beta chain) sequence along with its context. Its antigen is as yet unknown. The data were obtained in a study of CD8 T cells in ankylosing spondylitis. Study-wide results and limits: Blood from ankylosing spondylitis patients appeared to carry a characteristic roughly 8-variant TCR beta motif. Reported data indicate significant enrichment of disease-linked clones within matched ankylosing spondylitis synovial fluid.

Quantitative 5'-RACE with molecular barcodes was used to make the TCR beta libraries. TCRdb itself ran the 5' RACE reads through MiXCR, one entry per CDR3 protein. The sample has more than 150,000 distinct CDR3 sequences, 15% to 20% seen once. J lost 7 bases, V lost 5 bases, and 13 bases had no gene match. CDR3 length equals 16 residues. Germline values: CDR1 SGHVS, CDR2 FNYEAQ. The clonotype comes from a male donor between 5 and 29 years old with ankylosing spondylitis or in good health (not recorded which). The V gene is TRBV7-6, the J gene TRBJ2-3, with 9 bases aligning to TRBD2. The specimen was blood, either unsorted or a sorted T cell fraction (not recorded which). CDR3 protein: CASSLLTSGNTNTQYF. The CDR3 coding sequence is TGTGCCAGCAGCCTTCTGACTAGCGGCAACACGAATACGCAGTATTTT.